This TCR beta chain was captured in a study of CD8+ T cells in alopecia areata (dated by TCRdb to 2016 to 2018). About the study as a whole: The treated patients, all with moderate-to-severe alopecia areata, were enrolled in an open-label pilot trial of oral tofacitinib given at 5 to 10 mg twice daily. Patients stayed on tofacitinib for 6 to 18 months and then had 6 months of follow-up off drug so that delayed response and recurrence could be assessed. The SALT score, which quantifies the percentage of affected scalp surface area, was used to measure disease severity in treated patients. The study used high-throughput TCRbeta sequencing to examine T cell clonal expansion in alopecia areata, in both the C3H/HeJ mouse model and human patients. Human TCRbeta sequencing covered scalp tissue and sorted CD4+ and CD8+ peripheral blood T cells from patchy and totalis/universalis alopecia areata patients and healthy controls. Biopsies were taken from tofacitinib-treated patients at baseline and again at 4 and 24 weeks into treatment, and several of those patients also had a later scalp biopsy. Clonality in the scalp was compared among normal scalp (n=4), patchy alopecia areata scalp (n=8), and alopecia totalis/universalis scalp (n=8). RNA was extracted with the PAXgene miRNA kit for fixed scalp, the miRNeasy kit for PBMCs, and the RNeasy kit for mouse skin. Amplification of TCRbeta CDR3 regions was done by immunoSEQ multiplex PCR using 35 Vbeta forward primers and 13 Jbeta reverse primers. Results the study describes overall, beyond this receptor: TCR sequences shared between patients were less clear than in mice, possibly partly because of HLA diversity in the patient population. Because the treated cohort was small and had just a single nonresponder, larger studies are needed to establish links between baseline CD8+ expansion and response. Resident alphabeta T cells in normal human skin are also sequenced, complicating scalp TCR repertoire analysis, unlike mouse skin dominated by gammadelta T cells. During tofacitinib treatment, many expanded lesional clones remained in scalp and blood, and this persistence may partly explain relapse after treatment is stopped. Compared with normal scalp, lesional scalp, particularly in alopecia totalis/universalis, had higher clonality and more expanded CD8+ clones, which suggests antigenic drive. With tofacitinib, both scalp clonality and the number of expanded CD8+ clones among the top 100 scalp clones went down significantly.

The table lists this clone with a few counts. It lacks a known antigen. No base-level quality is on record; no much larger clone is a single base apart. The CDR3, from cysteine to phenylalanine, totals 14 residues. Only the CDR3 DNA stays, 42 bases, in frame from base 1. Relative to germline, V is 3 bases shorter and J is 0 bases shorter, with 6 bases between their ends. CDR1 and CDR2 (MDHEN, SYDVKM) derive from the germline V gene. What this sample's time point label stands for: around 28 days on oral tofacitinib. The treatment or condition label, read with the paper, signifies: oral pan-JAK inhibitor, 5-10 mg twice daily. Peripheral blood and lesional scalp punch biopsies were obtained from patients with alopecia areata. PBMCs were isolated by density centrifugation and stained for CD3, CD4 and CD8, and CD4+ and CD8+ T cells were sorted on a FACSAria. Libraries came from the immunoSEQ multiplex PCR assay. RNA was extracted from all samples and reverse transcribed into cDNA, which served as template for TCR sequencing. First-strand cDNA was synthesized with SuperScript III using a 2:1 mix of oligo-dT and random hexamers. A synthetic immune receptor repertoire was used to measure amplification bias, and any remaining bias was corrected computationally. As for the original processing: Raw reads were preprocessed to remove errors, and CDR3 was defined by IMGT conventions from the conserved cysteine to phenylalanine. Clonality was calculated as 1 minus Shannon entropy normalized by log2 of the number of productive unique TCRs. Scalp TCRbeta sequences were cross-referenced with sorted blood CD4 and CD8 repertoires so that the CD4 or CD8 identity of scalp clones could be inferred. TCRdb obtained this table from immuneACCESS and retained in-frame rearrangements with V and J assigned. These tables miss some clones; where compared with another copy, unresolved V genes account for less than half of the shortfall, and the remainder is unexplained. The V and J calls and clone size come from that table; D and trimming were worked out from the DNA. The sample contains about 76,000 clones, approximately 29% of them found a single time. The biggest ten clones account for more than 13% of the sample.

The sample in question was CD8+ T cells sorted from blood, obtained at week 4, from a patient treated with tofacitinib. The receptor was isolated from a human donor with alopecia areata. This sequence uses TRBV28 and TRBJ1-3; the D gene is possibly TRBD1, with 5 bases matching. The CDR3 protein sequence reads: CASSLGRSGNTIYF. The DNA reads TGTGCCAGCAGTTTGGGACGCTCTGGAAACACCATATATTTT.